This is a list of T cell receptor beta chains from one sample in a study of T cell changes during pregnancy in multiple sclerosis. Libraries were prepared by immunoSEQ multiplex PCR; TCRdb keeps only in-frame clonotypes and omits some of them. The table lists around 96,000 clones, about 94% of them singletons. The input for sequencing was peripheral blood, taken in the third trimester of pregnancy. These receptors came from a female donor with multiple sclerosis, enrolled in a pregnancy study. Each CDR3 is given without its conserved first and last residue. Each record gives: V gene, D gene, CDR3 protein. D genes are given only for firm matches.

TRBV15 | TRBD1 | ATSRTGAGETQY
TRBV5-1 | . | ASSLDARSYEQY
TRBV7-8 | TRBD2 | ASSPVGLAGGSSYEQY
TRBV19 | . | ASSIRGSTEAF
TRBV19 | . | ASRSVWGNT
TRBV28 | TRBD2 | ASSLRLAGYEQY
TRBV28 | TRBD1 | ASIPGTANYEQY
TRBV5-4 | TRBD1 | ASSLGGTVNEKLF
TRBV7-2 | . | ASSWVGAGNQPQH
TRBV12-5 | . | ASAPGHPTRLEAF
TRBV7-2 | . | ASSLEKGKSYEQF
TRBV5-1 | . | ASSFSGFGTDTQY
TRBV19 | TRBD2 | ASSISLAVGNEQF
TRBV25-1 | . | ASRRAIGELF
TRBV9 | TRBD2 | ASSEGSGRGAYEQY
TRBV6-5 | . | ASSTVYGDGLEQY
TRBV9 | . | ASSLKWGRLDNEQF
TRBV5-4 | TRBD2 | ASSFSGLQETQY
TRBV7-6 | TRBD2 | ASSLASGGRVQETQY
TRBV7-9 | TRBD2 | ASRGLAGDSTDTQY
TRBV7-2 | TRBD2 | ASSFLAGGVSSSYNEQF
TRBV19 | . | ASSSGSGEQY
TRBV4-1 | TRBD2 | ASSQGQREGLNEQY
TRBV4-2 | . | ASSQDPQGGSEKLF
TRBV6-4 | TRBD2 | ASSEWGEAGVNHEQY
TRBV13 | . | ASSWVGGEQY
TRBV19 | . | ASSIRGGTEAF
TRBV4-1 | . | ASSQRTGISGNTIY
TRBV28 | . | ASSLWAGALSQY
TRBV6-5 | . | ASSYRVADTQY
TRBV29-1 | . | SVGLGVTDTQY
TRBV6-5 | . | ASSYWGADTGELF
TRBV15 | TRBD1 | ATSRDIGGHSYEQY
TRBV15 | TRBD1 | ATSREDRGRLYEQY
TRBV2 | TRBD1 | AKGTAYGYT
TRBV9 | . | ASSGRDTFSGNTIY
TRBV4-3 | . | ASSPNSPTLAFGELF
TRBV7-6 | TRBD1 | ASSAHQDRIFGGELF
TRBV2 | TRBD2 | ASSEALAGLAGNEQF
TRBV5-4 | TRBD1 | ASSLDGGGHGYT
TRBV27 | TRBD2 | ASSPGGWDEQY
TRBV5-4 | . | ASSAGLGGTQY
TRBV6-5 | . | ASSLGGRVRDGYT
TRBV4-1 | . | ASSRDWGDEQY
TRBV2 | . | ASTFPPGTGELF
TRBV5-1 | . | ASKRREVEADTQY
TRBV4-2 | TRBD2 | ASSGVGTTSTDTQY
TRBV7-8 | . | ASSPGLSNQPQH
TRBV12-5 | TRBD1 | ASGETTGMNTEAF
TRBV6-1 | TRBD2 | ASSARLAGGSYEQY
TRBV19 | . | ASSYSPQSYEQY
TRBV11-3 | TRBD1 | ASSGGRDRRFDEQF